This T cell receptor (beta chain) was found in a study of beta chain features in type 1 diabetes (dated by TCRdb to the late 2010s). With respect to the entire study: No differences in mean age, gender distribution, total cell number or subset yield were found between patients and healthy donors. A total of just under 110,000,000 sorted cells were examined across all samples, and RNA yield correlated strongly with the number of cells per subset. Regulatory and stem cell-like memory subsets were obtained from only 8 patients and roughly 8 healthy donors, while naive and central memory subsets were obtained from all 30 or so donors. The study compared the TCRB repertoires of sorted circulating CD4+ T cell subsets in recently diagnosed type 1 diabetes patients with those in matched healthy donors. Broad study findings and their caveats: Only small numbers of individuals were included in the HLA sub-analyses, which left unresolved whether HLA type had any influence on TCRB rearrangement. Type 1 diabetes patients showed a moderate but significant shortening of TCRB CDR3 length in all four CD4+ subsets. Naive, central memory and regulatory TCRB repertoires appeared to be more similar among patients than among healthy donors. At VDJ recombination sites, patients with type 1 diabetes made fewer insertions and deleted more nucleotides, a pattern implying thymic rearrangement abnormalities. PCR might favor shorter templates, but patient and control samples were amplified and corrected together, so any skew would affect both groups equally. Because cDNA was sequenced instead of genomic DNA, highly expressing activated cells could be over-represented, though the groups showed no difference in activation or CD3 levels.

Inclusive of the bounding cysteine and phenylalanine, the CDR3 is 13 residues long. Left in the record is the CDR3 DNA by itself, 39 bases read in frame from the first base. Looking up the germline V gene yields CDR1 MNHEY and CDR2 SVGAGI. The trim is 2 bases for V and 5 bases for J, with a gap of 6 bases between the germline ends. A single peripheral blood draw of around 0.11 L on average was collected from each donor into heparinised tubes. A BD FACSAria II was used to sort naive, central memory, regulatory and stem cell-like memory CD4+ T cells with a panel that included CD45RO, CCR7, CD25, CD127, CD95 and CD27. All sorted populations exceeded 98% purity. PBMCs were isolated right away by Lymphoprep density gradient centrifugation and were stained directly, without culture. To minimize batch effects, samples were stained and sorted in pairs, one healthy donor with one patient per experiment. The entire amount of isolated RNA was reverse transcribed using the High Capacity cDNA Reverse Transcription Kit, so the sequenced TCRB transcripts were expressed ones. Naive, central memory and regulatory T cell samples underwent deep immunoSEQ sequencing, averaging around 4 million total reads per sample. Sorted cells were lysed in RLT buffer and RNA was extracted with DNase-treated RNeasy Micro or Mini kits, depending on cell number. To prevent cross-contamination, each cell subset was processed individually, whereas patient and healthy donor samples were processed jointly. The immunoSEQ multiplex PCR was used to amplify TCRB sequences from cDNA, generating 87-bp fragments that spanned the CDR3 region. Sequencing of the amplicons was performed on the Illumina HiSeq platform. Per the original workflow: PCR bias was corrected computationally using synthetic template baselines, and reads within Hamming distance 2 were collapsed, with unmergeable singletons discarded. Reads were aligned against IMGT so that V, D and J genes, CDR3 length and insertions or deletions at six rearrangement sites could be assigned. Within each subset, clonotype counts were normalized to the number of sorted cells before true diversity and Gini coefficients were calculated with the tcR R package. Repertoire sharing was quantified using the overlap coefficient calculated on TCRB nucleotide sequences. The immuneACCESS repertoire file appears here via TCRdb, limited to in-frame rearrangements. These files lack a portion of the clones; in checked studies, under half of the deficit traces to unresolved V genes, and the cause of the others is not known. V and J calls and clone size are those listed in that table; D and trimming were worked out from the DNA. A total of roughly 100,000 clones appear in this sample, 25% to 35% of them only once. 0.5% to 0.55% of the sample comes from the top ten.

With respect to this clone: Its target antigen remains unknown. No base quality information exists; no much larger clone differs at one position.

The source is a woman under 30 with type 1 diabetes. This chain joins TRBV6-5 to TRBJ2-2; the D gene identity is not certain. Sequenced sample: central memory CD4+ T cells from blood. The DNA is TGTGCCAGCAGTTACCCCTATACCGGGGAGCTGTTTTTT. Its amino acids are CASSYPYTGELFF.